The 22 T cell receptor beta chains given below trace back to one sample, sequenced in a study of identifying expanded T cells in peripheral blood. Profiled with immunoSEQ multiplex PCR; TCRdb holds only in-frame clones, not every one. The sample includes approximately 90,000 clones, about 90% seen only once; the top ten take approximately 4%. The sequenced sample was blood. The receptors originated from a person aged 18-69 years in good health.

The J gene is TRBJ2-1, the V gene TRBV6-4; no definite D call. The ends were cut back, 2 bases at V and 1 base at J, with 9 bases in the middle. This CDR3 has 15 amino acids. Germline assignment: CDR1 MRHNA and CDR2 SNTAGT. The chain's CDR3 is CASSDAVGSYNEQFF. DNA of the CDR3: TGTGCCAGCAGTGACGCGGTGGGGTCCTACAATGAGCAGTTCTTC.

This sequence joins TRBV5-6 and TRBJ1-3; D is undetermined. The CDR3 loop spans 14 amino acids. Trimming took off 0 bases at V and 4 bases at J, with 8 bases between the two ends. The V gene's germline CDR1 is SGHDT and CDR2 YYEEEE. The DNA of the CDR3 is TGTGCCAGCAGCTTGGCGGGAACCGGAAACACCATATATTTT. As protein: CASSLAGTGNTIYF. Full variable domain (remainder filled in from reference TRBV5-6 and TRBJ1-3): DAGVTQSPTHLIKTRGQQVTLRCSPKSGHDTVSWYQQALGQGPQFIFQYYEEEERQRGNFPDRFSGHQFPNYSSELNVNALLLGDSALYLCASSLAGTGNTIYFGEGSWLTVV.

This chain connects TRBV6-4 to TRBJ2-3; 8 bases are shared with TRBD1. CDR3 length: 15 amino acids. Germline V gene sequence: CDR1 MRHNA, CDR2 SNTAGT. Trimming at V came to 6 bases and at J to 6 bases, leaving 11 bases not matched to a gene. CDR3: CASSFLPGQEDTQYF. In nucleotides, the CDR3 is TGTGCCAGCAGCTTTTTACCGGGACAGGAGGATACGCAGTATTTT.

This rearrangement joins TRBV30 to TRBJ2-2; D gene uncertain. CDR3 size: 12 residues. Trimming left V 4 bases short and J 5 bases short, with 8 bases between. Germline CDR1 reads GTSNPN; CDR2 reads SVGIG (reference sequence). CDR3 protein: CAWIPETGELFF. The CDR3 coding sequence is TGTGCCTGGATACCTGAAACCGGGGAGCTGTTTTTT. The full variable domain, completed using reference TRBV30 and TRBJ2-2, is SQTIHQWPATLVQPVGSPLSLECTVEGTSNPNLYWYRQAAGRGLQLLFYSVGIGQISSEVPQNLSASRPQDRQFILSSKKLLLSDSGFYLCAWIPETGELFFGEGSRLTVL.

J is TRBJ2-3 and V is TRBV6-4; 12 bases map to TRBD2. Germline V gene sequence: CDR1 MRHNA, CDR2 SNTAGT. V dropped 5 bases and J dropped 3; count of bases not matched to a gene: 6. CDR3 length: 16 residues. CDR3 nucleotides: TGTGCCAGCAGTCTAGCGGGAGGGCATGGTACAGATACGCAGTATTTT. This encodes CASSLAGGHGTDTQYF.

J is TRBJ2-1 and V is TRBV9, with no clear D. V was clipped by 4 bases and J by 8 bases, with 19 bases between them. This CDR3 has 15 residues. Germline V lookup: CDR1 SGDLS, CDR2 YYNGEE. In DNA form, the CDR3 reads TGTGCCAGCAGCCCCCGACCTAACCAGAACCATGAGCAGTTCTTC. This translates into CASSPRPNQNHEQFF.

In the case of this clone: Additional DNA sequences in this sample encode the identical CDR3. V gene TRBV5-1 combines with J gene TRBJ2-7; D gene uncertain. Trimming pared 0 bases from V and 1 base from J, leaving 8 bases between. The germline V gene has CDR1 SGHRS and CDR2 YFSETQ. The CDR3 sequence is 14 residues long. CDR3 coding DNA: TGCGCCAGCAGCTTGGTAGCCGGGTCCTACGAGCAGTACTTC. It yields the protein CASSLVAGSYEQYF.

This clone was seen just once. V is TRBV10-2 and J is TRBJ2-2, with 12 bases lining up with TRBD2. J lost 3 bases, V lost 4 bases, and 9 bases had no gene match. The CDR3 covers 18 residues. Germline V gives CDR1 WSHSY, CDR2 SAAADI. The CDR3 protein is CASSGLAGASVYTGELFF. DNA for the CDR3: TGCGCCAGCAGTGGACTAGCGGGAGCTAGCGTGTACACCGGGGAGCTGTTTTTT.

This clone was seen a single time. The chain recombines TRBV20-1 with TRBJ2-1; D is uncertain. The CDR3 length is 10 residues. Trimming pared 3 bases from V and 15 bases from J, leaving 12 bases between. From germline, CDR1 is DFQATT and CDR2 SNEGSKA (reference sequence). Here the CDR3 DNA reads TGCAGTGCTAGCGGAGCGCGGCTGTTCTTC. Its protein is CSASGARLFF.

The chain is built from TRBV27 and TRBJ2-3; no reliable D call. CDR1 and CDR2 from the germline V gene are MNHEY and SMNVEV (reference sequence). V lost 8 bases to trimming and J lost 2 bases, with 11 bases between them. This CDR3 is 13 amino acids long. The CDR3 region has the DNA TGTGCCAGCCGGCTAAGCTACACAGATACGCAGTATTTT. This sequence encodes CASRLSYTDTQYF.

The genes are TRBV28 and TRBJ2-7; D gene ambiguous. V lost 6 bases and J 2 bases, leaving 17 bases between the germline ends. This CDR3 comprises 15 residues. Germline CDR1 and CDR2: MDHEN and SYDVKM. The CDR3 loop reads CASSRQDRSTYEQYF. CDR3 in DNA: TGTGCCAGCAGCCGCCAAGATCGGTCCACCTACGAGCAGTACTTC.

The CDR3 spells CASSRLESYNEQFF. The CDR3 bases are TGTGCCAGCAGCCGACTCGAAAGTTACAATGAGCAGTTCTTC. The chain combines TRBV28 with TRBJ2-1, with D unclear. Deletions cut 6 bases from V and 4 bases from J, with 13 bases between. This CDR3 contains 14 residues. Per germline, CDR1 MDHEN and CDR2 SYDVKM.

The table lists this clone with a count of one. The rearrangement uses TRBV7-2 and TRBJ2-4; TRBD1 matches 9 bases. The CDR3 covers 17 residues. Trimming at V came to 4 bases and at J to 6 bases, leaving 13 bases not matched to a gene. The V gene's germline CDR1 is SGHTA and CDR2 FQGNSA. Here the CDR3 DNA reads TGTGCCAGCAGCTCGGCCGGGACAGGGTGGTGGGTAAACATTCAGTACTTC. Amino acids: CASSSAGTGWWVNIQYF.

V usage is TRBV19 and J usage is TRBJ2-5; TRBD1 is a possible D gene (6 bases). Trimming left V 4 bases short and J 5 bases short, with 23 bases between. Germline V gives CDR1 LNHDA, CDR2 SQIVND (reference sequence). The CDR3 consists of 17 residues. CDR3 sequence reads: CASSTSLTGGEKETQYF. The CDR3 nucleotides read TGTGCCAGTAGTACAAGTCTGACAGGTGGGGAAAAGGAGACCCAGTACTTC. Looking up the rest from reference TRBV19 and TRBJ2-5 gives the full variable domain: DGGITQSPKYLFRKEGQNVTLSCEQNLNHDAMYWYRQDPGQGLRLIYYSQIVNDFQKGDIAEGYSVSREKKESFPLTVTSAQKNPTAFYLCASSTSLTGGEKETQYFGPGTRLLVL.

The chain couples TRBV30 to TRBJ1-4; D is unclear. The CDR3 runs 13 residues. Germline CDR1 GTSNPN, CDR2 SVGIG (reference sequence). Trimming left V 2 bases short and J 5 bases short, with 9 bases between. CDR3 in amino acids: CAWSFRTNEKLFF. For the CDR3, the DNA is TGTGCCTGGAGTTTCAGAACGAATGAAAAACTGTTTTTT.

CDR3 protein: CASSQGAGTQYF. The CDR3 bases are TGCGCCAGCAGCCAAGGGGCTGGGACCCAGTACTTC. The V gene is TRBV4-1, the J gene TRBJ2-5; D not certain. V was trimmed by 1 base and J by 7 bases, leaving 7 bases between them. Germline V gene data show CDR1 as MGHRA and CDR2 as YSYEKL. This CDR3 contains 12 residues.

This clone was seen once. The CDR3: CASKAEMNTEAFF. The DNA of the CDR3 is TGTGCCAGCAAGGCGGAAATGAACACTGAAGCTTTCTTT. The chain links TRBV5-4 to TRBJ1-1; D remains ambiguous. Trimming shortened V by 6 bases and J by 0 bases, and 9 bases separated the two germline ends. The CDR3 is made up of 13 amino acids. Germline V gives CDR1 SGHNT, CDR2 YYREEE (reference sequence).

The J gene is TRBJ1-2, the V gene TRBV5-1; 12 nucleotides line up with TRBD1. V shed 3 bases, J shed 0 bases, and the junction held 6 bases outside the gene matches. The CDR3 has 17 amino acids. Germline-derived CDR1 and CDR2 are SGHRS and YFSETQ. In DNA, the CDR3 is TGCGCCAGCAGCTCGGGACAGGGGGCTTTCCCTAACTATGGCTACACCTTC. This encodes CASSSGQGAFPNYGYTF.

This clone is a singleton in its sample. This rearrangement joins TRBV7-8 to TRBJ2-1; 12 bases line up with TRBD2. V lost 0 bases and J lost 2; bases outside the gene matches: 5. Germline values: CDR1 SGHVS, CDR2 FQNEAQ. This CDR3 is built from 18 residues. The CDR3, as DNA: TGTGCCAGCAGCTTAGCGTGGCTAGCGGGAGGGCCCTACAATGAGCAGTTCTTC. It is translated as CASSLAWLAGGPYNEQFF.

This clone was seen only once. This chain connects TRBV6-6 to TRBJ1-3; no definite D call. Trimming pared 0 bases from V and 4 bases from J, leaving 1 base between. The V gene's germline CDR1 is MNHNY and CDR2 SVGAGI (reference sequence). The CDR3 has 12 amino acids. CDR3 loop: CASSYSGNTIYF. The CDR3 bases are TGTGCCAGCAGTTACTCCGGAAACACCATATATTTT.

J is TRBJ1-2 and V is TRBV30, with TRBD1 matching 8 bases. This CDR3 is built from 12 residues. Germline lookup yields CDR1 GTSNPN and CDR2 SVGIG (reference sequence). The V and J ends lost 6 bases and 8 bases, in that order; junction bases with no gene match: 8. The CDR3 DNA sequence: TGTGCCTGCACGCAGGGGGCAGGGGGCTACACCTTC. As protein: CACTQGAGGYTF.

This clone showed up just once. The chain recombines TRBV6-4 with TRBJ2-1, with unresolved D. CDR3 length: 14 amino acids. The V end lost 0 bases, the J end lost 9 bases, and 12 bases lay between the germline ends. Per the germline V gene, CDR1 is MRHNA and CDR2 is SNTAGT. The CDR3 reads CASSDSGSVGEQFF. CDR3 coding DNA: TGTGCCAGCAGTGACTCGGGGTCGGTAGGTGAGCAGTTCTTC.